This entry is about one T cell receptor beta chain. This record belongs to a study of blood T cell repertoires in COVID-19. As for the study in general: In each case, the material was cDNA or gDNA derived from T cells, B-cell-depleted T cells, or PBMCs.

Self-reported history from a screening survey and questionnaire set each donor's cohort. The CDR3 has 14 residues. The germline CDR1 and CDR2 sequences are LGHDT and YNNKEL (reference sequence). V lost 4 bases and J lost 5, with 14 bases in between. Source study methods: Amplification of reference gene primers was used by the study to estimate nucleated cell counts. The protocol was immunoSEQ multiplex PCR, while the TCRdb copy is restricted to in-frame clones and leaves out a portion. V, J and clone size were drawn from that table, and D and trimming were deduced from the DNA. The sample has about 270,000 clones; around 90% are singletons.

The chain recombines TRBV3-1 (or the pseudogene TRBV3-2) with TRBJ1-1; D is unresolved. The specimen was PBMCs or T cells enriched from blood (not recorded which). This receptor was identified in a woman aged 25 to 39 with acute COVID-19. CDR3 region: CASSRETGGTEAFF. CDR3 DNA sequence: TGTGCCAGCAGCCGGGAGACCGGAGGTACTGAAGCTTTCTTT.